A selection of T cell receptor beta chains follows, all from one sample in a study of T cell repertoires in cytomegalovirus infection. TCRdb independently ran MiXCR on the reads; one entry per CDR3 protein. The sample carries under 150,000 distinct CDR3 sequences, 20% to 30% recorded once. For these receptors, no antigen is known. Sequences were obtained from PBMCs, sequenced either directly or after in vitro stimulation (not recorded which). Source of these receptors: a human donor in good health (CMV status not recorded). Some clones in this sample may be carry-over from other donors' samples. Each CDR3 is given with its conserved first and last residue. A D gene is named only where the DNA matches it firmly. Rows give clone size only sometimes, using once, few, many, or a class for an expanded clone.

>-|TRBV7-2|TRBJ2-3|-
CASSYEDTQYF
TGTGCCAGCAGCTATGAAGATACGCAGTATTTT
>TRBD1|TRBV4-3|TRBJ2-1|few
CASSQAPKGGTYNEQFF
TGCGCCAGCAGCCAAGCCCCCAAAGGGGGCACTTACAATGAGCAGTTCTTC
>TRBD1|TRBV28|TRBJ2-5|few
CASSFNEWTGGAGETQYF
TGTGCCAGCAGTTTCAATGAATGGACAGGGGGCGCGGGGGAGACCCAGTACTTC
>TRBD2|TRBV5-1|TRBJ2-5|-
CASTNLAGETQYF
TGCGCCAGCACCAATCTAGCGGGAGAGACCCAGTACTTC
>-|TRBV28|TRBJ2-1|-
CASSYVPRKKIYNEQFF
TGTGCCAGCAGTTACGTCCCGCGAAAAAAGATTTACAATGAGCAGTTCTTC
>TRBD2|TRBV28|TRBJ2-1|few
CASNTGGYNEQFF
TGTGCCAGCAACACGGGAGGGTACAATGAGCAGTTCTTC
>-|TRBV11-2|TRBJ1-1|many
CASSLGFGVMNTEAFF
TGTGCCAGCAGCTTAGGGTTCGGGGTCATGAACACTGAAGCTTTCTTT
>TRBD2|TRBV19|TRBJ2-1|few
CASSIGLAGGYNEQFF
TGTGCCAGTAGTATCGGCCTAGCGGGGGGTTACAATGAGCAGTTCTTC
>TRBD2|TRBV24-1|TRBJ2-1|-
CATSRLADDNEQFF
TGTGCCACCAGCCGACTAGCGGATGACAATGAGCAGTTCTTC
>TRBD2|TRBV4-3|TRBJ2-1|-
CASSQDPTSGSHEQFF
TGCGCCAGCAGCCAAGATCCGACTAGCGGGTCCCATGAGCAGTTCTTC
>TRBD2|TRBV12-3/TRBV12-4|TRBJ2-1|many
CASSLGPGLAGIGEQFF
TGTGCCAGCAGTTTAGGCCCGGGACTAGCGGGAATCGGTGAGCAGTTCTTC
>-|TRBV27|TRBJ2-2|few
CASSPVRKNTGELFF
TGTGCCAGCAGCCCTGTCCGTAAGAACACCGGGGAGCTGTTTTTT
>-|TRBV7-2|TRBJ2-7|few
CASSGDWGPSYEQYF
TGTGCCAGCAGCGGGGATTGGGGGCCCTCCTACGAGCAGTACTTC
>-|TRBV7-2|TRBJ1-5|many
CASRVGSSNQPQHF
TGTGCCAGCAGGGTAGGGTCTAGCAATCAGCCCCAGCATTTT
>TRBD2|TRBV10-1|TRBJ2-1|many
CATLSGSSYNEQFF
TGCGCCACACTCAGCGGGAGCTCCTACAATGAGCAGTTCTTC
>-|TRBV19|TRBJ2-3|few
CASSMWAPSTDTQYF
TGTGCCAGTAGTATGTGGGCCCCTAGCACAGATACGCAGTATTTT
>TRBD2|TRBV7-6|TRBJ2-5|few
CASSPTSGGRPETQYF
TGTGCCAGCAGCCCCACCTCGGGCGGGAGGCCCGAGACCCAGTACTTC
>-|TRBV7-2|TRBJ2-2|-
CASSPEEGSWTGELFF
TGTGCCAGCAGCCCCGAGGAGGGTAGCTGGACCGGGGAGCTGTTTTTT
>-|TRBV28|TRBJ2-1|-
CASSRQMALGDEQFF
TGTGCCAGCAGTCGCCAAATGGCACTTGGGGATGAGCAGTTCTTC
>-|TRBV27|TRBJ1-1|few
CASSFIGNTEAFF
TGTGCCAGCAGTTTCATCGGAAACACTGAAGCTTTCTTT
>-|TRBV20-1|TRBJ1-5|-
CSASIGRANQPQHF
TGCAGTGCTAGCATAGGGAGGGCAAATCAGCCCCAGCATTTT
>TRBD2|TRBV6-2/TRBV6-3|TRBJ2-1|few
CASRKLAGGYNRNNEQFF
TGTGCCAGCAGGAAACTAGCGGGAGGGTATAACAGAAACAATGAGCAGTTCTTC
>-|TRBV6-6|TRBJ1-4|-
CASSVGWGTFEKLFF
TGTGCCAGCAGTGTTGGGTGGGGGACGTTCGAAAAACTGTTTTTT
>-|TRBV20-1|TRBJ2-3|few
CSASGSGSTDTQYF
TGCAGTGCTAGTGGTAGCGGTAGCACAGATACGCAGTATTTT
>-|TRBV12-3/TRBV12-4|TRBJ1-5|many
CASSLEHQPQHF
TGTGCCAGCAGTTTAGAGCATCAGCCCCAGCATTTT
>-|TRBV4-3|TRBJ2-3|-
CASSHGRTAVSTDTQYF
TGCGCCAGCAGCCATGGAAGGACAGCAGTAAGCACAGATACGCAGTATTTT
>TRBD2|TRBV20-1|TRBJ2-4|few
CSASLAVKNIQYF
TGCAGTGCTTCCCTAGCGGTAAAAAACATTCAGTACTTC
>-|TRBV11-2|TRBJ2-1|-
CASARFNEQFF
TGTGCCAGCGCCCGATTCAATGAGCAGTTCTTC
>-|TRBV10-3|TRBJ2-2|few
CAISGSTVTVNTGELFF
TGTGCCATCAGTGGCAGTACGGTGACGGTGAACACCGGGGAGCTGTTTTTT
>-|TRBV12-5|TRBJ2-2|few
CASGLGTGRNTGELFF
TGTGCTAGTGGTTTGGGGACCGGCCGGAACACCGGGGAGCTGTTTTTT
>-|TRBV12-3/TRBV12-4|TRBJ1-5|-
CASSEYRDQPQHF
TGTGCCAGCAGCGAGTACAGGGATCAGCCCCAGCATTTT
>-|TRBV7-9|TRBJ1-2|few
CASSSSDYGYTF
TGTGCCAGCAGCTCCTCGGACTATGGCTACACCTTC
>TRBD2|TRBV5-1|TRBJ2-1|-
CASSSGTSGLEQFF
TGCGCCAGCAGCTCCGGGACTAGCGGACTTGAGCAGTTCTTC